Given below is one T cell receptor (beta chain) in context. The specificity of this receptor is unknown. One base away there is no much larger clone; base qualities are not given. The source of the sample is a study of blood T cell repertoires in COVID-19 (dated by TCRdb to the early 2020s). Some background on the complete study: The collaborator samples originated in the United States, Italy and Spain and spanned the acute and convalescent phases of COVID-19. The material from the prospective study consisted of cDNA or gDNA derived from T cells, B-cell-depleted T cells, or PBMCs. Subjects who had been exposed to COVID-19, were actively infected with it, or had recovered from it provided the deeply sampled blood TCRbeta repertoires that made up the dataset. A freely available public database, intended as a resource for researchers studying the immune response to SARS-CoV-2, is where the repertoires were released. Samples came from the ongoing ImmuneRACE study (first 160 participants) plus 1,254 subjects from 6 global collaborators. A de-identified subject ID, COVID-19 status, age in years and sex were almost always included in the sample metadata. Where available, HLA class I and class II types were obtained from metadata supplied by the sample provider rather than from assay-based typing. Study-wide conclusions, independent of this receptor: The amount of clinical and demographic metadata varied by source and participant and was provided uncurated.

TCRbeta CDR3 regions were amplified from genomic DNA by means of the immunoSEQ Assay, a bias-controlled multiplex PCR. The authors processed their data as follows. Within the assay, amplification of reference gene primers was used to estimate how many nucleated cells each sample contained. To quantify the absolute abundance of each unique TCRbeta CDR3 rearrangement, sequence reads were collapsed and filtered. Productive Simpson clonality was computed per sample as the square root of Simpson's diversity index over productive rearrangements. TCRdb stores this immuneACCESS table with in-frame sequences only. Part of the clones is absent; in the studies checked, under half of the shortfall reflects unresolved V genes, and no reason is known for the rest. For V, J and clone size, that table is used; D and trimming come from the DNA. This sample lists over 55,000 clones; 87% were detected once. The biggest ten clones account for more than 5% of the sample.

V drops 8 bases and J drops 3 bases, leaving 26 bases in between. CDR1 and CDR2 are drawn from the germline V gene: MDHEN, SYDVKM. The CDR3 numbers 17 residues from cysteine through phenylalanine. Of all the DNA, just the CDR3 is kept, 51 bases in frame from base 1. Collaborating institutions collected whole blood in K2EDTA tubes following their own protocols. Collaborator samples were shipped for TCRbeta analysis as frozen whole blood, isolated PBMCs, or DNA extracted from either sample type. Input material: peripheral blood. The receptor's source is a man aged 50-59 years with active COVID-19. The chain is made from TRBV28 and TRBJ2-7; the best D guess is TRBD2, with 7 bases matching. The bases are TGTGCCAGCGTTGGGGGGGGCAGGGCGCGAGGGGTCTACGAGCAGTACTTC. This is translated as CASVGGGRARGVYEQYF.